Listed here are 18 T cell receptor beta chains from one sample, sequenced in a study of T cells in Graves' hyperthyroidism and ophthalmopathy. Template material for amplifying TCR beta CDR3 regions consisted of RNA transcripts. TCR CDR3 regions were first amplified by RT-PCR with HTBI primers. Using its own MiXCR run on the multiplex PCR reads, TCRdb lists one record per CDR3 protein. The table has under 750,000 distinct CDR3 sequences, under 20% seen once. Sequences were obtained from blood. Every receptor here comes from a woman aged 45-59 years with Graves' hyperthyroidism that later progressed to Graves' ophthalmopathy.

V usage is TRBV7-9 and J usage is TRBJ2-7; TRBD2 matches at 9 bases. Per germline, CDR1 SEHNR and CDR2 FQNEAQ (reference sequence). The CDR3 extends over 14 amino acids. Germline trimming cut 6 bases from V and 6 bases from J; bases unmatched to any gene: 9. The CDR3 region has the DNA TGTGCCAGCAGTCCCAGCGGGGGGATCGGCGAGCAGTACTTC. Its translation is CASSPSGGIGEQYF.

This clonotype showed up many times. J is TRBJ2-7 and V is TRBV3-1; a possible D gene is TRBD1 (5 bases). CDR3 size: 16 residues. Germline V lookup: CDR1 LGHDT, CDR2 YNNKEL (reference sequence). V lost 0 bases, J lost 6 bases, and 18 bases lay in between. The CDR3 nucleotides are TGTGCCAGCAGCCAAGAAATTTGGCTAGGGGTCGGCGAGCAGTACTTC. Encoded protein: CASSQEIWLGVGEQYF.

This clonotype was recorded many times. This sequence joins TRBV12-3 or TRBV12-4 and TRBJ1-3, with a weak D call TRBD1 (6 bases). This CDR3 has 14 amino acids. Between the trimmed V and J ends, which lost 7 bases and 2 bases, there was a span of 12 bases. CDR3 sequence reads: CASNHRDPGNTIYF. The CDR3 region has the DNA TGTGCCAGCAACCACAGGGACCCTGGAAACACCATATATTTT.

This clonotype was seen a few times. The chain links TRBV6-6 to TRBJ2-1, with 12 bases that match TRBD2. There are 19 residues in the CDR3. CDR1 and CDR2 (germline): MNHNY, SVGAGI (reference sequence). The J segment lost 5 bases and the V segment lost 2 bases, leaving 13 bases of the junction unmatched. The CDR3 DNA follows: TGTGCCAGCAGTTACCCTTTCCGACTAGCGGGGGACTACGACAATGAGCAGTTCTTC. It yields the protein CASSYPFRLAGDYDNEQFF.

This clonotype has a count of ten or more. The chain links TRBV10-1 to TRBJ1-1, with unresolved D. V lost 0 bases to trimming and J lost 1 base, with 9 bases between them. Germline CDR1 reads WNHNN; CDR2 reads SYGVQD (reference sequence). This CDR3 is built from 15 residues. The CDR3 region has the DNA TGCGCCAGCAGTGAGTCCCTAGGGCCGAACACTGAAGCTTTCTTT. Encoded protein: CASSESLGPNTEAFF.

This clonotype was detected many times. V usage is TRBV12-3 or TRBV12-4 and J usage is TRBJ2-7, with 7 bases that match TRBD1. This CDR3 is 14 amino acids long. With 4 bases clipped from V and 1 base from J, the junction kept 4 bases outside the gene matches. In nucleotides, the CDR3 is TGTGCCAGCAGTTGGACAGGCCTATCCTACGAGCAGTACTTC. Its protein is CASSWTGLSYEQYF.

This clonotype was observed many times. The gene calls are TRBV11-1 and TRBJ2-5; possible D gene TRBD2, 5 bases. Per germline, CDR1 SGHAT and CDR2 FQDESV (reference sequence). The CDR3 runs to 17 residues. V lost 6 bases and J lost 5, with 25 bases in between. The CDR3 DNA reads TGTGCCAGCAGAGATTCCGGTCTAGCTACGCTGGGGGAGACCCAGTACTTC. Its protein is CASRDSGLATLGETQYF.

The chain combines TRBV6-1 with TRBJ1-1; D remains ambiguous. The V gene's germline CDR1 is MNHNS and CDR2 SASEGT. Trimming pared 3 bases from V and 7 bases from J, leaving 6 bases between. CDR3 size: 11 residues. CDR3 loop: CASSDYIEAFF. CDR3 bases: TGTGCCAGCAGTGATTACATTGAAGCTTTCTTT.

The chain links TRBV6-2 or TRBV6-3 to TRBJ2-2; the D gene is possibly TRBD2 (6 bases). The length of the CDR3 is 14 residues. Germline lookup yields CDR1 MNHEY and CDR2 SVGEGT. V was shortened by 4 bases and J by 4 bases, with 10 bases between the two germline ends. CDR3 region: CASSSTRSTGELFF. As DNA, the CDR3 is TGTGCCAGCAGTTCGACTAGGAGCACCGGGGAGCTGTTTTTT.

This clonotype came up many times. This rearrangement joins TRBV3-1 to TRBJ2-5; maybe TRBD2 (6 bases). This CDR3 spans 15 amino acids. The V gene's germline CDR1 is LGHDT and CDR2 YNNKEL (reference sequence). V shed 0 bases and J shed 3 bases, with 11 bases lying between them. The CDR3 loop reads CASSQDRGSKETQYF. In nucleotides, the CDR3 is TGTGCCAGCAGCCAAGATCGGGGGTCTAAAGAGACCCAGTACTTC.

This clonotype was counted at least ten times. The chain joins TRBV20-1 to TRBJ2-1; D is possibly TRBD2 (6 bases). V gave up 3 bases and J gave up 1 base, with 19 bases separating them. The CDR3 covers 17 residues. Per the germline V gene, CDR1 is DFQATT and CDR2 is SNEGSKA (reference sequence). CDR3 amino acids: CSASSGVAALSYNEQFF. CDR3 DNA: TGCAGTGCTAGCAGTGGGGTAGCGGCTTTATCCTACAATGAGCAGTTCTTC.

This clonotype was detected ten times or more. The chain has TRBV6-1 and TRBJ1-2; no clear D. Trimming cost V 8 bases and J 7 bases, with 17 bases left between them. There are 13 residues in the CDR3. Germline V lookup: CDR1 MNHNS, CDR2 SASEGT. CDR3 protein: CASLRAADGGYTF. For the CDR3, the DNA is TGTGCCAGCTTGAGGGCTGCCGACGGTGGCTACACCTTC.

The chain is built from TRBV20-1 and TRBJ1-6; 8 positions match TRBD1. This CDR3 is 15 amino acids long. The junction had 6 bases not matched to a gene; V was cut back by 1 base and J by 7 bases. Germline CDR1 and CDR2: DFQATT and SNEGSKA (reference sequence). In nucleotides, the CDR3 is TGCAGTGCTAGAGGCGGACAGGGAGGCAATTCACCCCTCCACTTT. It translates to CSARGGQGGNSPLHF.

The genes are TRBV19 and TRBJ1-3; D is possibly TRBD1 (6 bases). CDR1 and CDR2 from the germline V gene are LNHDA and SQIVND (reference sequence). Trimming cost V 7 bases and J 0 bases, with 16 bases left between them. CDR3 size: 16 residues. This chain's CDR3 is CASTTTGTHSGNTIYF. CDR3 bases: TGTGCCAGTACTACGACAGGAACTCACTCTGGAAACACCATATATTTT.

This clonotype was seen many times. The rearrangement links TRBV3-1 to TRBJ1-6, with 9 positions matching TRBD1. Unmatched junction bases numbered 8, after V lost 3 bases and J lost 8 bases. Germline CDR1 is LGHDT and CDR2 is YNNKEL (reference sequence). The CDR3 extends over 16 amino acids. The CDR3 coding sequence is TGTGCCAGCAGCCACCGAGGGACAGGGAAAGATTCACCCCTCCACTTT. Translating gives CASSHRGTGKDSPLHF.

About this clonotype itself: The junction differs from germline at one of its ends, possibly a read error. The chain carries TRBV12-3 or TRBV12-4 and TRBJ1-5; D not certain. The CDR3 contains 14 residues. This CDR3 reads CASSFSYSNQPQRF. The CDR3 nucleotides are TGTGCCAGCAGTTTCAGTTATAGCAATCAGCCCCAGCGTTTT.

This clonotype was seen a handful of times. The V call is TRBV19, the J call TRBJ1-1, with 8 bases matching TRBD1. The junction had 0 bases not matched to a gene; V was cut back by 8 bases and J by 4 bases. The CDR3 sequence is 11 residues long. CDR1 and CDR2 from the germline V gene are LNHDA and SQIVND (reference sequence). The CDR3 is CASGTGTEAFF. The CDR3 DNA is TGTGCCAGTGGGACAGGCACTGAAGCTTTCTTT.

Many counts were recorded for this clonotype. This rearrangement joins TRBV30 to TRBJ2-5; D may match TRBD1 or TRBD2 (5 bases each). Trimming took 0 bases from V and 4 from J, leaving 15 bases between them. Germline CDR1 is GTSNPN and CDR2 is SVGIG (reference sequence). This CDR3 contains 15 residues. Written as DNA, the CDR3 is TGTGCCTGGAGTGTACCTGTGGGGGTCCCAGAGACCCAGTACTTC. Its protein is CAWSVPVGVPETQYF.